This T cell receptor (beta chain) was sequenced for a study of T cell changes during pregnancy in multiple sclerosis. Profiled with immunoSEQ multiplex PCR; TCRdb holds only in-frame clones, not every one. This table has more than 65,000 clones, around nine tenths appearing once. This TCR derives from a female donor with multiple sclerosis, enrolled in a pregnancy study. The starting material was CD4+ T cells from peripheral blood mononuclear cells, obtained before pregnancy.

The CDR3 coding sequence is TGTGCCAGCAGCCGAGAGGGCAGGGGATGGGACAAAAACATTCAGTACTTC. It codes for CASSREGRGWDKNIQYF. The V and J genes are TRBV7-2 and TRBJ2-4, with D perhaps TRBD1 (6 bases). Trimming pared 5 bases from V and 3 bases from J, leaving 20 bases between. The CDR3 runs 17 residues. Germline CDR1 SGHTA, CDR2 FQGNSA.